This T cell receptor (beta chain) was identified during a study of patients and donors after allogeneic stem cell transplantation. TCRdb analysed the RT-PCR reads with MiXCR anew, one entry per CDR3 protein. Altogether more than 850,000 distinct CDR3 sequences are present, about 20% being singletons, with the ten largest covering 6%. V was shortened by 0 bases and J by 0 bases, with 10 bases between the two germline ends. The CDR3 loop spans 15 amino acids. CDR1 and CDR2 from the germline V gene are DFQATT and SNEGSKA (reference sequence). This clonotype came up a few times. This receptor was obtained from a human donor who was either an allogeneic HSCT recipient or a stem cell or donor lymphocyte infusion donor (not recorded which). It is not recorded whose cells these are; they may come from a transplant donor. The sequenced material came from blood, either unsorted or a sorted T cell fraction (not recorded which). This sequence joins TRBV20-1 and TRBJ2-3; D is unresolved. CDR3 sequence reads: CSARDTAPSTDTQYF. The DNA of the CDR3 is TGCAGTGCTAGAGATACGGCCCCAAGCACAGATACGCAGTATTTT.